These 2 T cell receptor beta chains were all obtained from the same sample, sequenced in a study of T cells in localized non-small cell lung cancer. Only in-frame clones appear in the TCRdb table, and some are missing; sequencing was by immunoSEQ multiplex PCR. The profile covers about 52,000 clones, with around nine tenths appearing a single time and roughly a sixth taken by the ten largest. The starting material was PBMCs, obtained before any cancer treatment. The source of these receptors is a female donor with stage II lung adenocarcinoma.

The chain combines TRBV2 with TRBJ1-6, with 7 positions matching TRBD1. This CDR3 is built from 15 residues. CDR1 is SNHLY and CDR2 is FYNNEI in the germline V gene. Germline trimming cut 3 bases from V and 6 bases from J; bases unmatched to any gene: 5. CDR3 sequence: CASSDEGAINSPLHF. In DNA form, the CDR3 reads TGTGCCAGCAGTGATGAGGGGGCTATTAATTCACCCCTCCACTTT.

V gene TRBV4-1 combines with J gene TRBJ2-7; 12 bases are shared with TRBD2. In germline, CDR1 is MGHRA, CDR2 YSYEKL. The CDR3 sequence is 18 residues long. The V segment lost 4 bases and the J segment 0 bases; nucleotides outside the gene matches: 10. In DNA form, the CDR3 reads TGCGCCAGCAGCCTTCGGACTAGCGGGGCCGCAATCTCCTACGAGCAGTACTTC. Translating it yields CASSLRTSGAAISYEQYF.